A selection of T cell receptor beta chains follows, all from one sample in a study of blood T cells in healthy people across ages. Each CDR3 protein gets one entry after TCRdb re-called the 5' RACE reads with MiXCR. This sample carries more than 900,000 distinct CDR3 sequences, less than 25% of them seen once, and the ten largest clones take less than 0.85%. The same specimen was also included in a second study, on T cells of mothers and their children.

The sample taken for sequencing was blood. Receptor source: a girl aged 2-10 years in good health. The CDR3 runs from the conserved cysteine through the conserved F or W. The order of the fields is V gene, J gene, CDR3 protein.

TRBV6-2/TRBV6-3,TRBJ2-1,CASSYPQNNEQFF
TRBV6-5,TRBJ2-1,CASSSDPPKNEQFF
TRBV7-2,TRBJ1-5,CASSRTGREYSNQPQHF
TRBV7-2,TRBJ1-4,CASSQQGNTNEKLFF
TRBV7-7,TRBJ2-5,CASSLLGFQETQYF
TRBV4-3,TRBJ2-4,CASSQELGWSGPKNIQYF
TRBV6-1,TRBJ1-4,CASCVFNEKLFF
TRBV27,.,CASKHTGDPEQFF
TRBV19,TRBJ1-6,CASSDLGVSPLHF
TRBV18,TRBJ1-1,CASSPLGKNTEAFF
TRBV4-2,TRBJ2-1,CASSQDQVDEQFF
TRBV7-2,TRBJ2-7,CASSLIGAEQYF
TRBV20-1,TRBJ1-2,CSANRGGYGYTF
TRBV29-1,TRBJ1-1,CSGDRQGTEAFF
TRBV6-1,TRBJ2-5,CASERGAQAETQYF
TRBV12-3/TRBV12-4,TRBJ2-5,CASSLGPPKETQYF
TRBV19,TRBJ1-2,CASEGPYGYTF
TRBV5-1,TRBJ1-2,CASGLVVTENYGYTF
TRBV14,TRBJ2-1,CASSPELSYNEQFF
TRBV20-1,TRBJ2-4,CSANERAKNIQYF